This T cell receptor beta chain is drawn from a study of Ad26.COV2.S vaccination and SARS-CoV-2 variants. The study's findings and limits: Breadth, reportedly substantial, characterized the spike-specific CD8+ and CD4+ T cell responses after vaccination. Those who received the vaccine showed greater spike-specific TCR breadth than those given placebo.

From germline, CDR1 is SGHRS and CDR2 YFSETQ. V lost 4 bases to trimming and J lost 5 bases; unmatched junction nucleotides: 7. The CDR3 sequence is 15 residues long. The treatment denotes: 15 to 20 received Ad26.COV2.S at low or high dose, single or two shots; about 5 received placebo; per-sample allocation not given. At day 63 after the first vaccine or placebo injection, samples were drawn. Cohort 1b enrolled adults aged 18-55 years in Boston. Notes on this clone: The antigen is not known.

Using immunoSEQ multiplex PCR, the repertoire was profiled, and TCRdb retains in-frame clones only, with some absent. This table has approximately 300,000 clones, just over 85% appearing once. The specimen comprised peripheral blood, sampled in a trial of Ad26.COV2.S vaccine versus placebo. V usage is TRBV5-1 and J usage is TRBJ2-1, with 9 bases aligning to TRBD1. This TCR came from a person between 18 and 65 years old who received the Ad26.COV2.S COVID-19 vaccine or a placebo. CDR3 protein: CASSPGTGYHNEQFF. The CDR3 nucleotides are TGCGCCAGCAGCCCGGGGACAGGGTACCACAATGAGCAGTTCTTC.